Below are 3 T cell receptor beta chains sequenced from a single sample in a study of CD8 T cells in Susac syndrome. A quantity of about 0.5 to 1 ug RNA underwent reverse transcription using random hexamers. TCRdb redid the calling of the immunoSEQ multiplex PCR reads with MiXCR, one entry per CDR3 protein. The sample lists approximately 210,000 distinct CDR3 sequences, 94% seen once, with 0.15% in the top ten. What was sequenced was CD4+ T cells from PBMCs. The receptor set was obtained from a human donor with Susac syndrome.

CDR3 residues: CSARNGGPYSNQPQHF. The CDR3 coding sequence is TGCAGTGCCCGAAACGGGGGCCCATATAGCAATCAGCCCCAGCATTTT. The rearrangement uses TRBV20-1 and TRBJ1-5; TRBD1 is a possible D gene (6 bases). CDR1 and CDR2 from the germline V gene are DFQATT and SNEGSKA (reference sequence). The V and J ends lost 6 bases and 0 bases respectively, with 18 bases between them. CDR3 size: 16 residues.

The chain uses TRBV11-2 and TRBJ2-3; 12 bases match TRBD2. With 5 bases clipped from V and 9 bases from J, the junction kept 6 bases outside the gene matches. The CDR3 consists of 14 residues. Germline CDR1 SGHAT, CDR2 FQNNGV. The CDR3 DNA follows: TGTGCCAGCAGCGTGGGACTAGCGGGTGCCACGCAGTATTTT. It codes for CASSVGLAGATQYF.

With regard to this clonotype: An end of the junction does not agree with germline; a read error may underlie this. The chain joins TRBV20-1 to TRBJ2-3, with 15 bases fitting TRBD2. CDR3 length: 15 residues. Germline values: CDR1 DFQATT, CDR2 SNEGSKA (reference sequence). The CDR3 DNA reads TGCAGTGCCCGCGGACTAGCGGGAGGGATTGATACGCAGTTTTTT. Translated: CSARGLAGGIDTQFF.